The 9 T cell receptor beta chains reported below all come from one sample, sequenced in a study of shared clonotypes between healthy human individuals. Produced via immunoSEQ multiplex PCR; TCRdb's table is partial and in-frame only. The table lists over 2 million clones, approximately 90% of them singletons. The sequencing input was naive CD4+ T cells from PBMCs. The subset denotes: CD45RA+ positively selected. All receptors come from a man between 18 and 35 years old in good health. Some clones in this sample may be carry-over from other donors' samples.

The V call is TRBV5-5, the J call TRBJ2-5; 8 nucleotides align to TRBD2. The length of the CDR3 is 16 residues. Germline V lookup: CDR1 SGHKS, CDR2 YYEKEE (reference sequence). The junction had 9 bases not matched to a gene; V was cut back by 0 bases and J by 5 bases. The CDR3 nucleotides read TGTGCCAGCAGCTTGGATTGGGCGGGAGGTGGGGAGACCCAGTACTTC. As protein: CASSLDWAGGGETQYF.

The V and J genes are TRBV6-6 and TRBJ2-7, with TRBD2 matching over 10 bases. V lost 2 bases, J lost 4 bases, and 2 bases stayed unmatched. Germline CDR1 and CDR2: MNHNY and SVGAGI (reference sequence). The CDR3 is 14 amino acids. DNA for the CDR3: TGTGCCAGCAGTTACGAGCGGGAGGGTTACGAGCAGTACTTC. Translated: CASSYEREGYEQYF.

The chain joins TRBV28 to TRBJ1-5; D is unresolved. Per the germline V gene, CDR1 is MDHEN and CDR2 is SYDVKM. The CDR3 totals 16 residues. V was shortened by 8 bases and J by 0 bases, with 17 bases between the two germline ends. This chain's CDR3 is CASYAPRAYSNQPQHF. The DNA for the CDR3 is TGTGCCAGCTATGCTCCGAGGGCCTATAGCAATCAGCCCCAGCATTTT.

The V gene is TRBV29-1, the J gene TRBJ2-7, with TRBD2 matching 12 bases. From germline, CDR1 is SQVTM and CDR2 ANQGSEA. J was trimmed by 1 base and V by 7 bases; bases with no gene match: 11. The CDR3 contains 16 residues. CDR3 sequence reads: CSAAGTSGSLSYEQYF. CDR3 coding DNA: TGCAGCGCGGCGGGGACTAGCGGGTCTCTATCCTACGAGCAGTACTTC.

V and J are TRBV29-1 and TRBJ2-7, with 9 bases lining up with TRBD2. J lost 2 bases, V lost 7 bases, and 12 bases had no gene match. The CDR3 consists of 15 residues. CDR1 and CDR2 from the germline V gene are SQVTM and ANQGSEA. DNA for the CDR3: TGCAGCGCCACAGAACGGCTAGCGGGACCCTACGAGCAGTACTTC. Translated: CSATERLAGPYEQYF.

V usage is TRBV6-1 and J usage is TRBJ2-7; 9 bases agree with TRBD1. This CDR3 contains 12 residues. CDR1 and CDR2 from the germline V gene are MNHNS and SASEGT. The V gene end was trimmed by 10 bases and the J gene end by 4 bases; junction bases not matched to a gene: 5. CDR3 residues: CATSGTGYEQYF. CDR3 nucleotide sequence: TGTGCCACCAGCGGGACAGGGTACGAGCAGTACTTC.

The CDR3 spells CASSLVGHHYEQYF. The CDR3 DNA reads as TGTGCCAGCAGTTTGGTGGGTCACCACTACGAGCAGTACTTC. The chain is built from TRBV28 and TRBJ2-7; D remains ambiguous. Germline CDR1 reads MDHEN; CDR2 reads SYDVKM. Trimming took 3 bases from V and 3 from J, leaving 12 bases between them. This CDR3 comprises 14 residues. Looking up the rest from reference TRBV28 and TRBJ2-7 gives the full variable domain: DVKVTQSSRYLVKRTGEKVFLECVQDMDHENMFWYRQDPGLGLRLIYFSYDVKMKEKGDIPEGYSVSREKKERFSLILESASTNQTSMYLCASSLVGHHYEQYFGPGTRLTVT.

In nucleotides, the CDR3 is TGCGCCAGCAGCTTCCTACAGGGCCATGAAGCTTTCTTT. This codes for CASSFLQGHEAFF. The chain couples TRBV5-1 to TRBJ1-1, with TRBD1 as a possible D gene (6 bases). This CDR3 region has 13 residues. CDR1 and CDR2 (germline): SGHRS, YFSETQ. Deletions cut 2 bases from V and 7 bases from J, with 12 bases between.

The chain carries TRBV11-1 and TRBJ2-7; 7 bases align to TRBD2. The CDR3 consists of 15 residues. CDR1 and CDR2 (germline): SGHAT, FQDESV (reference sequence). J gave up 4 bases and V 0 bases, and 6 bases lay outside the gene matches. The CDR3 loop is CASSLAASGKYEQYF. CDR3 coding DNA: TGTGCCAGCAGCTTAGCCGCTAGCGGAAAGTACGAGCAGTACTTC.